Each of the 20 T cell receptor beta chains below was sequenced from the same sample in a study of identical twins. TCRdb called the 5' RACE reads again in MiXCR, with one record for every CDR3 protein. The data hold approximately 500,000 distinct CDR3 sequences, with approximately 24% observed a single time. These data also formed part of another study, on T cells expressing NK-cell markers.

The sequencing input was CD4+ T cells sorted from blood. The receptors were sampled from a young woman in good health.

The rearrangement joins TRBV6-5 to TRBJ2-3; no firm D call. Germline CDR1 and CDR2: MNHEY and SVGAGI. This CDR3 is 15 amino acids long. V lost 4 bases and J 4 bases, leaving 15 bases between the germline ends. CDR3 sequence: CASSLYGVSADTQYF. The CDR3 nucleotides are TGTGCCAGCAGTTTGTATGGGGTTAGTGCAGATACGCAGTATTTT.

This clonotype appeared a few times. V and J are TRBV12-3 or TRBV12-4 and TRBJ1-5, with a possible D match to TRBD1 (6 bases). Trimming took 8 bases from V and 9 from J, leaving 17 bases between them. This CDR3 region has 13 residues. Here the CDR3 reads CASRRQDETPQHF. The DNA of the CDR3 is TGTGCCAGCCGAAGACAGGACGAAACGCCCCAGCATTTT.

This clonotype was seen repeatedly, ten times or more. The J gene is TRBJ2-3, the V gene TRBV5-1; D is unclear. The CDR3 length is 14 residues. Germline V gene data show CDR1 as SGHRS and CDR2 as YFSETQ. V lost 5 bases, J lost 1 base, and 11 bases lay in between. Here the CDR3 reads CASSSTTRTDTQYF. The CDR3 nucleotides are TGCGCCAGCAGTTCCACGACGCGCACAGATACGCAGTATTTT.

This clonotype was detected only a few times. The CDR3 reads CATSRDPRGITYNEQFF. Here the CDR3 DNA reads TGTGCCACCAGCAGAGATCCCAGGGGGATAACCTACAATGAGCAGTTCTTC. The gene calls are TRBV15 and TRBJ2-1, with 7 bases lining up with TRBD1. The V segment lost 0 bases and the J segment 2 bases; nucleotides outside the gene matches: 7. Germline V gene sequence: CDR1 LNHNV, CDR2 YYDKDF (reference sequence). The CDR3 loop spans 17 amino acids.

This chain links TRBV3-1 with TRBJ1-1, with a possible D match to TRBD1 (5 bases). CDR1 LGHDT and CDR2 YNNKEL come from the germline V gene (reference sequence). CDR3 length equals 14 residues. Deletions cut 4 bases from V and 5 bases from J, with 14 bases between. The CDR3 nucleotides read TGTGCCAGCAGCCTACAGGCTCCTGCTACTGAAGCTTTCTTT. Translated, it gives CASSLQAPATEAFF.

The chain couples TRBV5-1 to TRBJ2-5; D call uncertain. V was cut by 5 bases and J by 4 bases, with 9 bases left in between. The CDR3 contains 12 residues. Germline V gives CDR1 SGHRS, CDR2 YFSETQ. The CDR3 nucleotides are TGCGCCAGCAGGAAAGAGCGAGAGACCCAGTACTTC. Protein product: CASRKERETQYF.

This clonotype showed up just a few times. The rearrangement links TRBV7-9 to TRBJ2-7; D unresolved. V lost 1 base, J lost 7 bases, and 11 bases lay in between. The CDR3 totals 13 residues. Per germline, CDR1 SEHNR and CDR2 FQNEAQ (reference sequence). The CDR3 sequence is CASSLEWTHEQYF. The CDR3 DNA reads as TGTGCCAGCAGCTTAGAATGGACCCATGAGCAGTACTTC.

This clonotype was recorded a few times. The V gene is TRBV7-2, the J gene TRBJ2-7; the match to TRBD1 covers 7 bases. CDR3 size: 15 residues. The V and J ends lost 1 base and 3 bases, in that order; junction bases with no gene match: 6. The germline CDR1 and CDR2 sequences are SGHTA and FQGNSA. DNA of the CDR3: TGTGCCAGCAGCTTAGTACCCACAGGGGTCTACGAGCAGTACTTC. As protein: CASSLVPTGVYEQYF.

The chain has TRBV29-1 and TRBJ2-4; D call uncertain. The ends were cut back, 5 bases at V and 3 bases at J, with 5 bases in the middle. The CDR3 is 11 residues long. Germline lookup yields CDR1 SQVTM and CDR2 ANQGSEA. The CDR3 sequence is CSVLDKNIQYF. The DNA for the CDR3 is TGCAGCGTTTTGGACAAAAACATTCAGTACTTC.

This chain joins TRBV9 and TRBJ1-1; no clear D. Per germline, CDR1 SGDLS and CDR2 YYNGEE. With 0 bases removed from V and 8 bases from J, the gap between germline ends came to 11 bases. The CDR3 extends over 13 amino acids. The CDR3 reads CASSVGGTDEAFF. In nucleotides, the CDR3 is TGTGCCAGCAGCGTAGGAGGAACAGACGAAGCTTTCTTT.

The rearrangement uses TRBV2 and TRBJ1-5; D is unclear. CDR1 is SNHLY, CDR2 FYNNEI, per germline. Trimming took off 3 bases at V and 9 bases at J, with 6 bases between the two ends. The CDR3 extends over 11 amino acids. CDR3: CASSEGGPQHF. The CDR3 region has the DNA TGTGCCAGCAGTGAGGGTGGGCCCCAGCATTTT.

This clonotype was seen just once. DNA for the CDR3: TGTGCCAGCAGTTTCTCACAGGCCCAAGAGACCCAGTACTTC. This translates into CASSFSQAQETQYF. The gene calls are TRBV6-5 and TRBJ2-5, with D perhaps TRBD1 (5 bases). Trimming took off 4 bases at V and 1 base at J, with 10 bases between the two ends. The CDR3 runs 14 residues. The germline V gene encodes CDR1 MNHEY and CDR2 SVGAGI.

This clonotype came up many times. V and J are TRBV4-2 and TRBJ2-3, with 8 bases lining up with TRBD2. From germline, CDR1 is LGHNA and CDR2 YNFKEQ. This CDR3 has 15 residues. With V trimmed by 1 base and J by 2 bases, 2 bases remained unmatched. The CDR3 DNA sequence: TGTGCCAGCAGCCAAGCGACTAGCGACACAGATACGCAGTATTTT. Protein product: CASSQATSDTDTQYF.

The chain has TRBV7-8 and TRBJ1-5; D possibly corresponds to TRBD1 (5 bases). This CDR3 has 18 residues. CDR1 and CDR2 (germline): SGHVS, FQNEAQ. V lost 5 bases and J 0 bases, leaving 20 bases between the germline ends. CDR3 nucleotide sequence: TGTGCCAGCAGCCGGACATACGCGGAGATATATAGCAATCAGCCCCAGCATTTT. Protein product: CASSRTYAEIYSNQPQHF. The full variable domain, in which reference TRBV7-8 and TRBJ1-5 provide the parts outside the CDR3, is GAGVSQSPRYKVAKRGQDVALRCDPISGHVSLFWYQQALGQGPEFLTYFQNEAQLDKSGLPSDRFFAERPEGSVSTLKIQRTQQEDSAVYLCASSRTYAEIYSNQPQHFGDGTRLSIL.

The rearrangement links TRBV5-1 to TRBJ2-2, with 10 bases lining up with TRBD1. Unmatched junction bases numbered 10, after V lost 3 bases and J lost 2 bases. Germline assignment: CDR1 SGHRS and CDR2 YFSETQ. CDR3 size: 18 residues. CDR3 nucleotides: TGCGCCAGCAGCTCCAACTGGGACAGGGGCCGCAACACCGGGGAGCTGTTTTTT. Encoded protein: CASSSNWDRGRNTGELFF.

This clonotype was detected ten times or more. The chain uses TRBV5-5 and TRBJ2-2; TRBD2 matches 7 bases. Germline loops: CDR1 SGHKS, CDR2 YYEKEE (reference sequence). CDR3 length: 16 amino acids. V trimming: 1 base; J trimming: 3 bases; junction bases outside the gene matches: 6. This chain's CDR3 is CASSLSPRGDTGELFF. DNA for the CDR3: TGTGCCAGCAGCTTGTCGCCCCGGGGGGACACCGGGGAGCTGTTTTTT. Filled out from reference TRBV5-5 and TRBJ2-2, the complete variable domain reads DAGVTQSPTHLIKTRGQQVTLRCSPISGHKSVSWYQQVLGQGPQFIFQYYEKEERGRGNFPDRFSARQFPNYSSELNVNALLLGDSALYLCASSLSPRGDTGELFFGEGSRLTVL.

This clonotype has a single count. V usage is TRBV5-1 and J usage is TRBJ1-2; 9 bases fit TRBD1. The length of the CDR3 is 15 residues. Per the germline V gene, CDR1 is SGHRS and CDR2 is YFSETQ. Unmatched junction bases numbered 9, after V lost 1 base and J lost 8 bases. DNA for the CDR3: TGCGCCAGCAGCTTGATTCCCGGGACAGGGAACGGCTACACCTTC. This sequence encodes CASSLIPGTGNGYTF.

This clonotype was seen more than once but under ten times. The chain uses TRBV6-2 or TRBV6-3 and TRBJ2-1, with D possibly TRBD1 on 5 matching bases. The germline CDR1 and CDR2 sequences are MNHEY and SVGEGT. This CDR3 spans 15 amino acids. V was clipped by 6 bases and J by 7 bases, with 19 bases between them. Here the CDR3 reads CASSLRTRVVNEQFF. The CDR3 nucleotides are TGTGCCAGCAGCTTAAGGACAAGGGTGGTGAATGAGCAGTTCTTC.

This clonotype has a single count. V gene TRBV20-1 combines with J gene TRBJ2-5; 8 bases align to TRBD1. The CDR3 contains 14 residues. Unmatched junction bases numbered 4, after V lost 4 bases and J lost 0 bases. Germline V lookup: CDR1 DFQATT, CDR2 SNEGSKA (reference sequence). The CDR3 bases are TGCAGTGCTAAGGACAGGGTGTACCAAGAGACCCAGTACTTC. Residues: CSAKDRVYQETQYF.

This clonotype was detected only a few times. The CDR3 nucleotides read TGTGCCAGCAGCTTGAAAGGGGGCTGGTCCTACAATGAGCAGTTCTTC. Translation gives CASSLKGGWSYNEQFF. The chain carries TRBV9 and TRBJ2-1; 7 nucleotides line up with TRBD1. V was pared by 4 bases and J by 1 base, with 8 bases of the junction left unmatched. Germline assignment: CDR1 SGDLS and CDR2 YYNGEE. This CDR3 comprises 16 residues.